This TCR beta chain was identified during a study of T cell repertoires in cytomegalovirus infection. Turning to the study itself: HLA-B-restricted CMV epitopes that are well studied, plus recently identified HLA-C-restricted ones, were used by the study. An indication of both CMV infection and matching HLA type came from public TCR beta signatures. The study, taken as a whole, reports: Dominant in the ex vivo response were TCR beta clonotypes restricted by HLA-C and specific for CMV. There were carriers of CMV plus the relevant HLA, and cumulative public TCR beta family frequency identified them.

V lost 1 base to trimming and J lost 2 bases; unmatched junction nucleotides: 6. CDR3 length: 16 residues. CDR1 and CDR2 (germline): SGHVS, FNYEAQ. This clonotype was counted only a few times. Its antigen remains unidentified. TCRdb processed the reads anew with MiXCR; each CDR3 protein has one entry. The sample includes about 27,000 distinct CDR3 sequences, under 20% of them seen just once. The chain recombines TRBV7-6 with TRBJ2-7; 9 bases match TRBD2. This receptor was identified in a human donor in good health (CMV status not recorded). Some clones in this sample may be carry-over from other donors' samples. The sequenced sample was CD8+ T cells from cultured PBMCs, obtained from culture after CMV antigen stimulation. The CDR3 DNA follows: TGTGCCAGCAGCTTAGAGTCAGCGGGAGGAACCTACGAGCAGTACTTC. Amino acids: CASSLESAGGTYEQYF.